This is a list of T cell receptor beta chains from one sample in a study of blood T cell repertoires in COVID-19. Clones were sequenced by immunoSEQ multiplex PCR, and TCRdb holds only the in-frame ones, with some missing. The sample includes some 190,000 clones, approximately 85% of them seen just once. The sequencing input was PBMCs or T cells enriched from blood (not recorded which). Receptors originate from a man in his forties with acute COVID-19. Both conserved end residues are trimmed from each CDR3. Each record gives: V gene, CDR3 length, D gene, CDR3 protein. D genes are given only for firm matches.

v_call: TRBV28
cdr3_length: 10
d_call: .
cdr3_aa: ASRQGEGEQY

v_call: TRBV7-2
cdr3_length: 12
d_call: .
cdr3_aa: ASSLAGGIDTQY

v_call: TRBV6-1
cdr3_length: 13
d_call: .
cdr3_aa: ASSEGYRVASPLH

v_call: TRBV30
cdr3_length: 9
d_call: .
cdr3_aa: AWTPLTEAF

v_call: TRBV30
cdr3_length: 14
d_call: TRBD2
cdr3_aa: AWSLPTSGRGNEQF

v_call: TRBV5-6
cdr3_length: 10
d_call: .
cdr3_aa: ASSSGQHEQY

v_call: TRBV18
cdr3_length: 13
d_call: .
cdr3_aa: ASSPSWTEGKTQY

v_call: TRBV4-1
cdr3_length: 15
d_call: .
cdr3_aa: ASSLLSGGHRTDTQY

v_call: TRBV15
cdr3_length: 11
d_call: .
cdr3_aa: ATSGQYTGELF

v_call: TRBV28
cdr3_length: 14
d_call: .
cdr3_aa: ASSPLQRILTDTQY

v_call: TRBV10-3
cdr3_length: 12
d_call: .
cdr3_aa: AISELVGSSPQH

v_call: TRBV28
cdr3_length: 15
d_call: .
cdr3_aa: ASSFSSAAQPVNTIY

v_call: TRBV18
cdr3_length: 16
d_call: .
cdr3_aa: ASSPIPVGGANTGELF

v_call: TRBV15
cdr3_length: 12
d_call: .
cdr3_aa: ATSRDRGNEKLF

v_call: TRBV6-5
cdr3_length: 11
d_call: .
cdr3_aa: ASQGTMNTEAF

v_call: TRBV6-2/TRBV6-3
cdr3_length: 12
d_call: TRBD2
cdr3_aa: ASSWAGLHNEQF

v_call: TRBV30
cdr3_length: 12
d_call: TRBD2
cdr3_aa: AWSRAGDWKTQY

v_call: TRBV5-1
cdr3_length: 11
d_call: .
cdr3_aa: ASSLEGGRGYT

v_call: TRBV5-6
cdr3_length: 14
d_call: TRBD1
cdr3_aa: ASSSQGESSYNEQF

v_call: TRBV29-1
cdr3_length: 16
d_call: TRBD1
cdr3_aa: SVEELRTGAENPTKQY